This TCR beta chain originates from a study of blood T cell repertoires in COVID-19. The overall study: T cells, B-cell-depleted T cells, or PBMCs provided the cDNA or gDNA that served as material.

Trimming removed 5 bases at V and 8 bases at J, with 18 bases between. The CDR3 totals 14 residues. Germline lookup yields CDR1 SGHTA and CDR2 FQGNSA. As originally analysed: Reference gene primer amplification gave estimated nucleated cell counts. The data were produced by immunoSEQ multiplex PCR, yet TCRdb's version contains in-frame clones alone and is incomplete. V, J and clone size are taken as reported in that table, and D and trimming were inferred from the DNA itself. In the table there are around 100,000 clones, roughly 84% of which are singletons. Sequencing was performed on peripheral blood. The clonotype comes from an older woman with acute or convalescent COVID-19. This chain joins TRBV7-2 and TRBJ1-1, with D maybe TRBD1 (6 bases). The CDR3 nucleotides are TGTGCCAGCAGCGGGGGAGGGGGGAGCAGGGAAGCTTTCTTT. It encodes CASSGGGGSREAFF.